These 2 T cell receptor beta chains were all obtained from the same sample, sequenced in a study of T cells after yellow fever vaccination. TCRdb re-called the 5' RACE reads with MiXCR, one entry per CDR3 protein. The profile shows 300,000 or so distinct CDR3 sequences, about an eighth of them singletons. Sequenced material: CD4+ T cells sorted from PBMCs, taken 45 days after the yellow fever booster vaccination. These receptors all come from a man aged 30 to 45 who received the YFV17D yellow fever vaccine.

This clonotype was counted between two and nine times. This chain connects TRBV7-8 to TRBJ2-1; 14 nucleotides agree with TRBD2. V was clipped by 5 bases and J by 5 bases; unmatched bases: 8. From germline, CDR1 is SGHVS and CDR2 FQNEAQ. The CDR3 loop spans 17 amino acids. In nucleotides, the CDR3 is TGTGCCAGCAGCCCCCGGACTAGCGGGAGGTATCACAATGAGCAGTTCTTC. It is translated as CASSPRTSGRYHNEQFF. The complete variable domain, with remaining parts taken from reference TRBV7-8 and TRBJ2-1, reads GAGVSQSPRYKVAKRGQDVALRCDPISGHVSLFWYQQALGQGPEFLTYFQNEAQLDKSGLPSDRFFAERPEGSVSTLKIQRTQQEDSAVYLCASSPRTSGRYHNEQFFGPGTRLTVL.

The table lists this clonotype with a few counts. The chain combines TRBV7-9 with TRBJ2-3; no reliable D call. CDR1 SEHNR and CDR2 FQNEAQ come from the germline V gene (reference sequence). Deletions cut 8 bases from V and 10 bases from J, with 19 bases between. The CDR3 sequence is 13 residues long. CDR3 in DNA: TGTGCCAGCTTAAACCGGTGGAGCCCCTCGCAGTATTTT. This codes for CASLNRWSPSQYF. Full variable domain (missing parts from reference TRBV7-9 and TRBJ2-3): DTGVSQNPRHKITKRGQNVTFRCDPISEHNRLYWYRQTLGQGPEFLTYFQNEAQLEKSRLLSDRFSAERPKGSFSTLEIQRTEQGDSAMYLCASLNRWSPSQYFGPGTRLTVL.